This T cell receptor (beta chain) originates from a study of identical twins. Study conclusions and caveats: Beta out-of-frame sequences showed weaker excess twin sharing. Zero-insertion results could be subject to partial confounding by invariant MAIT and iNKT cells. Beta clonotypes that were abundant in cord blood contained fewer insertions, a pattern absent from memory repertoires.

Germline CDR1 SGHRS, CDR2 YFSETQ. The CDR3 length is 15 residues. Trimming cost V 0 bases and J 1 base, with 10 bases left between them. This clonotype was picked up a small number of times. No antigen is known for it. TCRdb reprocessed the 5' RACE reads with MiXCR, giving one entry per CDR3 protein. Of approximately 240,000 distinct CDR3 sequences listed, more than 13% are singletons. With no exceptions, donors were healthy Caucasians. Sequences were obtained from memory (CD45RO+) T cells sorted from blood. This clonotype was obtained from a woman younger than 35 in good health. The chain combines TRBV5-1 with TRBJ2-5; D assignment may be TRBD1 or TRBD2 (5 bases each). In DNA, the CDR3 is TGCGCCAGCAGCTTGGATCCGGGGCCCCAAGAGACCCAGTACTTC. Translated, it gives CASSLDPGPQETQYF.